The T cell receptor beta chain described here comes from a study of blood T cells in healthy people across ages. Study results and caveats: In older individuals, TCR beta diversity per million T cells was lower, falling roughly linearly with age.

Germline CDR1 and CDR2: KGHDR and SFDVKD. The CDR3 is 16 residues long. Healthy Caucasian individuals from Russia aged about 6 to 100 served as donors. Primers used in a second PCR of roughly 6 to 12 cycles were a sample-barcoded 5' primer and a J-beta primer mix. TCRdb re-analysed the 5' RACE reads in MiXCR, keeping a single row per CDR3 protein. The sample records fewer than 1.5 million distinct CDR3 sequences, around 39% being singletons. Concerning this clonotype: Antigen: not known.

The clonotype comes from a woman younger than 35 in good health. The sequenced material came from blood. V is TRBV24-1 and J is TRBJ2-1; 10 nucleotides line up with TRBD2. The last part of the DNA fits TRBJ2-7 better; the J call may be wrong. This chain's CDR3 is CATSDLPSGSTYEQYF. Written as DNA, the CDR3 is TGTGCCACCAGTGATTTGCCTAGCGGGAGCACCTACGAGCAGTACTTC.